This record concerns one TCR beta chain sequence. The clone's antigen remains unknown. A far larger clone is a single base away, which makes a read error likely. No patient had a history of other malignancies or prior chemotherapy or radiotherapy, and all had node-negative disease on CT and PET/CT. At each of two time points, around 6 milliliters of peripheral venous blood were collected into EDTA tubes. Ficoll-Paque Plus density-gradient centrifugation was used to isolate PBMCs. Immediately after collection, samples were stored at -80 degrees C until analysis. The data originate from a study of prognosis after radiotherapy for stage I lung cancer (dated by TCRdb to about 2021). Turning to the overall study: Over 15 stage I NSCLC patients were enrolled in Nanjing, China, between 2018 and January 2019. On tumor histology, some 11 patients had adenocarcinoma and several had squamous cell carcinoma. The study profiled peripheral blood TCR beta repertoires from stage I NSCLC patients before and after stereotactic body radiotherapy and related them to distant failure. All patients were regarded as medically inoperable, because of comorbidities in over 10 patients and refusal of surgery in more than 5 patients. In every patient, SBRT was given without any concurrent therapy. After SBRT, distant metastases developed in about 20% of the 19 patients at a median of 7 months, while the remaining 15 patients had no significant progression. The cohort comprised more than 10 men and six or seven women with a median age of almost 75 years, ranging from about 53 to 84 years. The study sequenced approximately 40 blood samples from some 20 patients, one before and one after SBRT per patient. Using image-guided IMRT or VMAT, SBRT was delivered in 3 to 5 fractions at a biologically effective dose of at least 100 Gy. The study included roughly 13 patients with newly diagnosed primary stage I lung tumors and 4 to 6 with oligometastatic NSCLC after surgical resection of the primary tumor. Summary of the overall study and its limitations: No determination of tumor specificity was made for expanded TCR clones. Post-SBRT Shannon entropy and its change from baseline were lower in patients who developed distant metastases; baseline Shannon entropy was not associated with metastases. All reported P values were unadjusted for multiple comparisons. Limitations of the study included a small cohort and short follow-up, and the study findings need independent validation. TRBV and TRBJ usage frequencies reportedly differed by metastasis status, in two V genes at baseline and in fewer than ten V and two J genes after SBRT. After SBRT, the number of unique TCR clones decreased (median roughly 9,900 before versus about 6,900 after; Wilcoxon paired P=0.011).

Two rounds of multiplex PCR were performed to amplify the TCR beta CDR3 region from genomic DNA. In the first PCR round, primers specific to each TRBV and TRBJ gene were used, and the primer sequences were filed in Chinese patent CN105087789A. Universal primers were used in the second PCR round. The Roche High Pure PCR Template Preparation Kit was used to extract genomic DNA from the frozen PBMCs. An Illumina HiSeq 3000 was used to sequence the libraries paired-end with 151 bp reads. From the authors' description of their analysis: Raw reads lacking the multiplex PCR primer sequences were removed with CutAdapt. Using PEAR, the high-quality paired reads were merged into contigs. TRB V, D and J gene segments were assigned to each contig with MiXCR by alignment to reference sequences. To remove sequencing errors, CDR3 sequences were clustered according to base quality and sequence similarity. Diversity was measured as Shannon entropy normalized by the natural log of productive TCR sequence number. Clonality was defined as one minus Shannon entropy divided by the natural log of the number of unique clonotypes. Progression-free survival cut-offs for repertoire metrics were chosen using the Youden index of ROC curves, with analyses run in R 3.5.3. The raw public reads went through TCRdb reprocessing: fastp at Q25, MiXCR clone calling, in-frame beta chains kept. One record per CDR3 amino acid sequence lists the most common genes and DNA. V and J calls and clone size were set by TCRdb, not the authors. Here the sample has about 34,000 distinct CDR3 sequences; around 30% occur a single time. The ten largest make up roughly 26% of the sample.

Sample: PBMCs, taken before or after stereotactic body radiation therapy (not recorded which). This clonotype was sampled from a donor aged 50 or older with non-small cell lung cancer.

This receptor carries the CDR3 CASRGAGSYNEQFF. The DNA is TGTGCCAGCAGGGGGGCTGGATCCTACAATGAGCAGTTCTTC. The chain was built from TRBV6-4 and TRBJ2-1; TRBD1 is possibly the D segment (6 matching bases). Sequences MRHNA (CDR1) and SNTAGT (CDR2) are obtained from the germline V gene. The CDR3 holds 14 amino acids from the cysteine to the phenylalanine. Of all the DNA, just the CDR3 is kept, 42 bases in frame from base 1. V is reduced by 6 bases and J by 1 base, leaving a spacing of 10 bases between them.